The clone carrying this T cell receptor beta chain showed up just once. This entry belongs to a study of control samples from healthy donors and cancer patients. The table came from immunoSEQ multiplex PCR; TCRdb's copy has only in-frame clones and leaves some out. The data contain more than 75,000 clones, approximately 84% of them singletons. CDR1 SQVTM and CDR2 ANQGSEA come from the germline V gene. Trimming shortened V by 0 bases and J by 4 bases, and 12 bases separated the two germline ends. CDR3 length equals 15 residues. The sample consisted of PBMCs. The chain couples TRBV29-1 to TRBJ2-2; D gene ambiguous. The clonotype comes from a man in his 70s with lung cancer. In DNA form, the CDR3 reads TGCAGCGTTGAAGATCGCAGACTCCCCACCGGGGAGCTGTTTTTT. It is translated as CSVEDRRLPTGELFF.